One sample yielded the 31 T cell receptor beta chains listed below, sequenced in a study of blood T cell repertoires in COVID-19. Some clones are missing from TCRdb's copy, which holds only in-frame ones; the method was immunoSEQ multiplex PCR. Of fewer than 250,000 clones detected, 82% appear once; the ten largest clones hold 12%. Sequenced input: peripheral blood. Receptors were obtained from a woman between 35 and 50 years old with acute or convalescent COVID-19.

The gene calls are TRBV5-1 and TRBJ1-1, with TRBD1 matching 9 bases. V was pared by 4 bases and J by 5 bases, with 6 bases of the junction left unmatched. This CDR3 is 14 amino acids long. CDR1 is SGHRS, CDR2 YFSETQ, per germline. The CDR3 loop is CASSPKTGGTEAFF. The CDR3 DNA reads TGCGCCAGCAGCCCGAAGACAGGGGGTACTGAAGCTTTCTTT. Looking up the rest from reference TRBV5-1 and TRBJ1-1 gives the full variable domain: KAGVTQTPRYLIKTRGQQVTLSCSPISGHRSVSWYQQTPGQGLQFLFEYFSETQRNKGNFPGRFSGRQFSNSRSEMNVSTLELGDSALYLCASSPKTGGTEAFFGQGTRLTVV.

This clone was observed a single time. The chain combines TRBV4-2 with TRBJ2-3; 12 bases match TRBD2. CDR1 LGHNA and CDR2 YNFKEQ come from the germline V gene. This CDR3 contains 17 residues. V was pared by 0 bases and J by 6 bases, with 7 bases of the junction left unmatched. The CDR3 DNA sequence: TGTGCCAGCAGCCAAGAGGAACGGCTAGCGGGGGGGGATACGCAGTATTTT. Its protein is CASSQEERLAGGDTQYF.

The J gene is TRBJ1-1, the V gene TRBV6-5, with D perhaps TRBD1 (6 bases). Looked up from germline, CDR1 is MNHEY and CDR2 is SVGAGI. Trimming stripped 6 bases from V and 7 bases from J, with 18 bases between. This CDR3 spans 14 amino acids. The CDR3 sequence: CASRRAGGLNEAFF. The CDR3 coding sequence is TGTGCCAGCAGGAGGGCGGGGGGCCTTAATGAAGCTTTCTTT.

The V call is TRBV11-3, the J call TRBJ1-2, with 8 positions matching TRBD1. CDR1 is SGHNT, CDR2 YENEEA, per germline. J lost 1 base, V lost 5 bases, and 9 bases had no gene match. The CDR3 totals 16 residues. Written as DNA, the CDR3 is TGTGCCAGCAGCGAGGGACAGGAGATCGATAACTATGGCTACACCTTC. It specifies CASSEGQEIDNYGYTF.

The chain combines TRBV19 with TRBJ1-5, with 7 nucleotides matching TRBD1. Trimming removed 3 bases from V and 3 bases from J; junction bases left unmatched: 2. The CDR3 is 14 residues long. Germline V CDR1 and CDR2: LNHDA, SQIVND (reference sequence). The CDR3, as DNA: TGTGCCAGTAGTATTACAGGGGACAATCAGCCCCAGCATTTT. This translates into CASSITGDNQPQHF.

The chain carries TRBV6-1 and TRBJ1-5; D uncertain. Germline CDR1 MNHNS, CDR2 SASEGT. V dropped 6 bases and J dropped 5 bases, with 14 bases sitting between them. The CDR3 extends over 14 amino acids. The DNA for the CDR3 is TGTGCCAGCAGATTTACTGGTACCGATCAGCCCCAGCATTTT. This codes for CASRFTGTDQPQHF.

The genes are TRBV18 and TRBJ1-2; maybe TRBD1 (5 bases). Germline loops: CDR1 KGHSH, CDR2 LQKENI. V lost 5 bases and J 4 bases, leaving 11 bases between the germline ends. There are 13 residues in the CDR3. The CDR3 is CASSSDSLYGYTF. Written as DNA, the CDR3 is TGTGCCAGCTCATCTGACAGCCTCTATGGCTACACCTTC. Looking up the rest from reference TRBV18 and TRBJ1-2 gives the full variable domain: NAGVMQNPRHLVRRRGQEARLRCSPMKGHSHVYWYRQLPEEGLKFMVYLQKENIIDESGMPKERFSAEFPKEGPSILRIQQVVRGDSAAYFCASSSDSLYGYTFGSGTRLTVV.

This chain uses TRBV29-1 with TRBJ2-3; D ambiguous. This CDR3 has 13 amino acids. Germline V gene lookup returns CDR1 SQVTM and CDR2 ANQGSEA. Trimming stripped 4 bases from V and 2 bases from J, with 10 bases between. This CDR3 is CSVAGDPTDTQYF. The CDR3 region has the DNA TGCAGCGTTGCCGGAGACCCCACAGATACGCAGTATTTT.

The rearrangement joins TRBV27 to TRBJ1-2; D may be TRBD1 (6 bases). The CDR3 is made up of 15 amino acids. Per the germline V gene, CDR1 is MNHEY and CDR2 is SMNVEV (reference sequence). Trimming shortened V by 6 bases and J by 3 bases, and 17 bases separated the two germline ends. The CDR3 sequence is CASRPHTGPYYGYTF. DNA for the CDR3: TGTGCCAGCAGGCCCCATACAGGGCCCTACTATGGCTACACCTTC.

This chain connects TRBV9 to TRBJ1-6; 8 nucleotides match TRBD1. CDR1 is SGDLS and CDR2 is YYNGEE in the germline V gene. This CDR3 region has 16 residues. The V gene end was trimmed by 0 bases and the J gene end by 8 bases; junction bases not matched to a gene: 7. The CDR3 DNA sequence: TGTGCCAGCAGCGTAGCGGCCAGGGGGCGGGATTCACCCCTCCACTTT. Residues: CASSVAARGRDSPLHF.

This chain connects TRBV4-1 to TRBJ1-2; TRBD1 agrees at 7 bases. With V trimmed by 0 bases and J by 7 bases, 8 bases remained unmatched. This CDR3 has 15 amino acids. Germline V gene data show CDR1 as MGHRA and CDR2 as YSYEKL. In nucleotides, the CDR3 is TGCGCCAGCAGCCAAGACGGACAGGAGACGGGTGGCTACACCTTC. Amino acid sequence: CASSQDGQETGGYTF.

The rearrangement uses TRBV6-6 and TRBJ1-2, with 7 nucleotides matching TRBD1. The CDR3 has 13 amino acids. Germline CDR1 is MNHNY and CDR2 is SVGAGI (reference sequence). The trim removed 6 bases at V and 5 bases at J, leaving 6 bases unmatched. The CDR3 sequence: CASRSRTGYGYTF. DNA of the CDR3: TGTGCCAGCAGATCCAGGACAGGATATGGCTACACCTTC.

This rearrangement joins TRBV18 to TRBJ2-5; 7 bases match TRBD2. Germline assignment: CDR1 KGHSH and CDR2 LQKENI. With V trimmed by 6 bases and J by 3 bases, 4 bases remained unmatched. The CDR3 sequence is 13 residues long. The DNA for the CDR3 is TGTGCCAGCTCCGGGGGGATAGAAGAGACCCAGTACTTC. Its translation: CASSGGIEETQYF.

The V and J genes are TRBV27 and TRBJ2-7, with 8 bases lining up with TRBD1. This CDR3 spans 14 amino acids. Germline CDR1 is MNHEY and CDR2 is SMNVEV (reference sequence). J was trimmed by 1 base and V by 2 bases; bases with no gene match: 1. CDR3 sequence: CASSLGTGSYEQYF. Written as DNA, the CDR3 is TGTGCCAGCAGTTTAGGGACAGGTTCCTACGAGCAGTACTTC.

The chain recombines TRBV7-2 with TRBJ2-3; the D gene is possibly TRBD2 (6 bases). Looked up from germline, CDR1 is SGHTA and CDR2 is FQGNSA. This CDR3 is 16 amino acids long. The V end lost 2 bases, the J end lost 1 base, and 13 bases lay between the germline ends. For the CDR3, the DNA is TGTGCCAGCAGCTTAATTTCCGCTAGCGGCACAGATACGCAGTATTTT. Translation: CASSLISASGTDTQYF. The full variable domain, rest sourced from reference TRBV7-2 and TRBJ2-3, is GAGVSQSPSNKVTEKGKDVELRCDPISGHTALYWYRQSLGQGLEFLIYFQGNSAPDKSGLPSDRFSAERTGGSVSTLTIQRTQQEDSAVYLCASSLISASGTDTQYFGPGTRLTVL.

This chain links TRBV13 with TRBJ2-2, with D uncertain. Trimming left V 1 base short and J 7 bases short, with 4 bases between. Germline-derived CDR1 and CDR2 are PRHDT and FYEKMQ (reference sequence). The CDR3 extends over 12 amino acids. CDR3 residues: CASSLVDGELFF. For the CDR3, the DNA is TGTGCCAGCAGCTTAGTAGACGGGGAGCTGTTTTTT.

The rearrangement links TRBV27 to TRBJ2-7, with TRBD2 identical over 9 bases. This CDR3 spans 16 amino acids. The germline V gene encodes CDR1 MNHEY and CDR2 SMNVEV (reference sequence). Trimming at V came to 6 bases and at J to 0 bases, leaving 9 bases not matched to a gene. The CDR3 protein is CASRLLTSGYSYEQYF. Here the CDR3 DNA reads TGTGCCAGCAGACTCTTGACTAGCGGTTACTCCTACGAGCAGTACTTC.

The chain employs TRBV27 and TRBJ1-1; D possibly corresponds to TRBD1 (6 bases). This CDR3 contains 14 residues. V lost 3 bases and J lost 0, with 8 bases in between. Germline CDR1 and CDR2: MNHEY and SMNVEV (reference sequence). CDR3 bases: TGTGCCAGCAGTTTGGACAGATTGAACACTGAAGCTTTCTTT. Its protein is CASSLDRLNTEAFF.

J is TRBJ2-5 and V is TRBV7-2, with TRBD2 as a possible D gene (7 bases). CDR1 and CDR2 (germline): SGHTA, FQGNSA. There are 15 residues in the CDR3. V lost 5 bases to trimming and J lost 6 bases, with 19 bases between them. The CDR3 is CASSPKQGGGQTQYF. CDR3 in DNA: TGTGCCAGCAGCCCCAAACAGGGAGGGGGGCAGACCCAGTACTTC. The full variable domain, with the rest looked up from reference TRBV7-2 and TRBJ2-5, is GAGVSQSPSNKVTEKGKDVELRCDPISGHTALYWYRQSLGQGLEFLIYFQGNSAPDKSGLPSDRFSAERTGGSVSTLTIQRTQQEDSAVYLCASSPKQGGGQTQYFGPGTRLLVL.

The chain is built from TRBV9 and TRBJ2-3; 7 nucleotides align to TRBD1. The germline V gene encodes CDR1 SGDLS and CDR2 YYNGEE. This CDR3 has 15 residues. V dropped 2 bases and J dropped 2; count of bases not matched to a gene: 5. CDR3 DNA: TGTGCCAGCAGCGTTCGACAGGGTTCCACAGATACGCAGTATTTT. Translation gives CASSVRQGSTDTQYF.

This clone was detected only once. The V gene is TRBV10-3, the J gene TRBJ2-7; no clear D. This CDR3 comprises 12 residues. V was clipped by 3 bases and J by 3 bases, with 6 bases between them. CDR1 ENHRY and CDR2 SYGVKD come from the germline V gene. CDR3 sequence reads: CAISEQFYEQYF. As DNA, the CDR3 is TGTGCCATCAGTGAACAATTCTACGAGCAGTACTTC.

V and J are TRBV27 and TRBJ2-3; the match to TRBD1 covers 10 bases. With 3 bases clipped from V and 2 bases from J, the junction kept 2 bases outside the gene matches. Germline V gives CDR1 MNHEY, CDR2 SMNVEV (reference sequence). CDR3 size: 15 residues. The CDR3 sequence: CASSFGTGATDTQYF. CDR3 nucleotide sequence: TGTGCCAGCAGTTTCGGGACAGGGGCCACAGATACGCAGTATTTT.

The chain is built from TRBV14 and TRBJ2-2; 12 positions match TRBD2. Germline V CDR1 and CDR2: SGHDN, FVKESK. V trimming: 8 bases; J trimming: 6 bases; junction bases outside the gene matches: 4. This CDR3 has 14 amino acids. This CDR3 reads CASGPSGRAGELFF. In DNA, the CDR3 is TGTGCCAGCGGGCCTAGCGGGAGGGCCGGGGAGCTGTTTTTT.

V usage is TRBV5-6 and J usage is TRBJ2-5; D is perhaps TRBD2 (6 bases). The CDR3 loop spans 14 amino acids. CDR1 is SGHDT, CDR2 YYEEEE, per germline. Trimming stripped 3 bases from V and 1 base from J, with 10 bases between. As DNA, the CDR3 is TGTGCCAGCAGCTACGGGGGACCCCAAGAGACCCAGTACTTC. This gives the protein CASSYGGPQETQYF.

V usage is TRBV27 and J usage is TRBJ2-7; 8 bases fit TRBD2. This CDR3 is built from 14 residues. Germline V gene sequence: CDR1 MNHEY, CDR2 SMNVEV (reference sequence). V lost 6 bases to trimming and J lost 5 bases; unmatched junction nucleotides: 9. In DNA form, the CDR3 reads TGTGCCAGCAGCCTAGTGACTAGCGCCCACGAGCAGTACTTC. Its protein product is CASSLVTSAHEQYF.

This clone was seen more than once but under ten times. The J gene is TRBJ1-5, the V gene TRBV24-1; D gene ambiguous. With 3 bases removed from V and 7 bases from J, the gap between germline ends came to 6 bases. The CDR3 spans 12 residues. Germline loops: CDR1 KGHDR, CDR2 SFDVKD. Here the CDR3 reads CATSDPGQPQHF. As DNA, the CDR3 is TGTGCCACCAGTGATCCAGGCCAGCCCCAGCATTTT.

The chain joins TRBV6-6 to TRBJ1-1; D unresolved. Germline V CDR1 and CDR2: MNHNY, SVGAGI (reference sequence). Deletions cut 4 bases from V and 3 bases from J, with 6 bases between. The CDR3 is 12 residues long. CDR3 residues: CASSSGHTEAFF. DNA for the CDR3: TGTGCCAGCAGTTCCGGTCACACTGAAGCTTTCTTT.

The CDR3 coding sequence is TGCGCCAGCAGCCAGGACAGGGGGGCGGGAGATACGCAGTATTTT. Translating it yields CASSQDRGAGDTQYF. This sequence joins TRBV10-2 and TRBJ2-3; 10 bases line up with TRBD1. CDR1 and CDR2 (germline): WSHSY, SAAADI. Trimming at V came to 6 bases and at J to 5 bases, leaving 8 bases not matched to a gene. This CDR3 comprises 15 residues.

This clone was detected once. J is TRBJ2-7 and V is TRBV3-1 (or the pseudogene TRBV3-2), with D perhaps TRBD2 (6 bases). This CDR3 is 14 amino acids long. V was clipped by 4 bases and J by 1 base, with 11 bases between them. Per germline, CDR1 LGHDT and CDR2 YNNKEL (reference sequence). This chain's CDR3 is CASSPRTTSYEQYF. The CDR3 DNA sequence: TGTGCCAGCAGCCCCAGGACTACTTCCTACGAGCAGTACTTC.

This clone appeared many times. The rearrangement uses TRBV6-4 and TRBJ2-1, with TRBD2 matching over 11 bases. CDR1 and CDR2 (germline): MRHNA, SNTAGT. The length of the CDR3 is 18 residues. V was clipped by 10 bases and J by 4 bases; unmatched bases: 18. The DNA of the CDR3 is TGTGCCACTCGGAGGCGCCCGCTAGGACTAGCGGGTTACAATGAGCAGTTCTTC. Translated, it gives CATRRRPLGLAGYNEQFF.

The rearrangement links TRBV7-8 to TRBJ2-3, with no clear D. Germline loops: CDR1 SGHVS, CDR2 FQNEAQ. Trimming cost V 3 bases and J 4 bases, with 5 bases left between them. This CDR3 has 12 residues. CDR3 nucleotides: TGTGCCAGCAGCTTTGCGTCAGATACGCAGTATTTT. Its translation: CASSFASDTQYF.